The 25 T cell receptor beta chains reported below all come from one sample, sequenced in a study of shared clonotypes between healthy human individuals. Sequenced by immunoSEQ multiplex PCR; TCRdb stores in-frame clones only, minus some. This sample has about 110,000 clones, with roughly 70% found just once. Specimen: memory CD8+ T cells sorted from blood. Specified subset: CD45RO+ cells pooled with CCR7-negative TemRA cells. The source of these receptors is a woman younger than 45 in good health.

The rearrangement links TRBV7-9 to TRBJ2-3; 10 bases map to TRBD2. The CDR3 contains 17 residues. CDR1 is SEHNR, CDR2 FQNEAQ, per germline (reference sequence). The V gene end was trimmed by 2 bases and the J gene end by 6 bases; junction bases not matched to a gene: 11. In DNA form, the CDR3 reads TGTGCCAGCAGCTTAAAAACTAGCGGGATGGAGGTTGATACGCAGTATTTT. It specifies CASSLKTSGMEVDTQYF.

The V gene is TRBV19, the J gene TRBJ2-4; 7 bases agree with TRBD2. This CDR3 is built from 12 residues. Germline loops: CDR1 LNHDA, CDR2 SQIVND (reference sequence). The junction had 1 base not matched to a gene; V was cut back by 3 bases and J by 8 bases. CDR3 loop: CASSIRGDIQYF. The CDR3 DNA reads TGTGCCAGTAGTATCCGGGGGGACATTCAGTACTTC.

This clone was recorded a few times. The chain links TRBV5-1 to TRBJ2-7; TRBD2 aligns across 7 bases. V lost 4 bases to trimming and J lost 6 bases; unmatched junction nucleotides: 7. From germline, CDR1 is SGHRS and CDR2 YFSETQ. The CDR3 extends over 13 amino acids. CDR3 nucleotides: TGCGCCAGCAGCCCCGGGACTAAGCGCGAGCAGTACTTC. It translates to CASSPGTKREQYF.

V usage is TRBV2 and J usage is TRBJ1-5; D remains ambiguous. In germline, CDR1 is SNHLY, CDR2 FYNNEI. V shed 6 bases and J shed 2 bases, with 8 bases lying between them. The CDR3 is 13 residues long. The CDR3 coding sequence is TGTGCCAGCAGCTACGTAGGCAATCAGCCCCAGCATTTT. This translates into CASSYVGNQPQHF.

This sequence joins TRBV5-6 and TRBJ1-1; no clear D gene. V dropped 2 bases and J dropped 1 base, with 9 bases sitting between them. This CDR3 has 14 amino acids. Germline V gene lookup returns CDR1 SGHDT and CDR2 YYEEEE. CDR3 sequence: CASSFGGPNTEAFF. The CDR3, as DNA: TGTGCCAGCAGCTTCGGAGGGCCGAACACTGAAGCTTTCTTT.

The CDR3 nucleotides are TGTGCCAGCAGCTGGGGACAGGTTGGAGAGACCCAGTACTTC. It encodes CASSWGQVGETQYF. The chain combines TRBV5-4 with TRBJ2-5, with 8 bases that match TRBD1. The CDR3 contains 14 residues. J was trimmed by 4 bases and V by 3 bases; bases with no gene match: 5. Germline CDR1 reads SGHNT; CDR2 reads YYREEE (reference sequence).

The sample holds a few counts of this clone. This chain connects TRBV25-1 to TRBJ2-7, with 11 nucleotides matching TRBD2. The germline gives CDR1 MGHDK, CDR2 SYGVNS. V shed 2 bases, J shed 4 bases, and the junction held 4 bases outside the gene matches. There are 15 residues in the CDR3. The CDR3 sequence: CASSELAGGTYEQYF. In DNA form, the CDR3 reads TGTGCCAGCAGTGAACTAGCGGGAGGTACGTACGAGCAGTACTTC.

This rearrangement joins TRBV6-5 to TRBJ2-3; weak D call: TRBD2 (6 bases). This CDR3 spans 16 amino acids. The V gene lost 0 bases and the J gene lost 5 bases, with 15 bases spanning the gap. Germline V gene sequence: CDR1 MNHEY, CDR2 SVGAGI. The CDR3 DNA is TGTGCCAGCAGTTACTCAACCCAGCGGGCGTTAGATACGCAGTATTTT. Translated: CASSYSTQRALDTQYF.

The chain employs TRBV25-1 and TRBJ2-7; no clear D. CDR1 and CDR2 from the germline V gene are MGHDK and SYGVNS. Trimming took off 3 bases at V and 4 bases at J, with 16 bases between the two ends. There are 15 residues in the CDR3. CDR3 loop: CASSDRVGGAYEQYF. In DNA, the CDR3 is TGTGCCAGCAGTGATAGGGTGGGCGGAGCATACGAGCAGTACTTC.

As DNA, the CDR3 is TGTGCCAGCAGTGACACGGCGGGAGAGTTCAATGAGCAGTTCTTC. Translation gives CASSDTAGEFNEQFF. J is TRBJ2-1 and V is TRBV6-4; 7 bases map to TRBD2. The CDR3 sequence is 15 residues long. J lost 6 bases, V lost 2 bases, and 7 bases had no gene match. From germline, CDR1 is MRHNA and CDR2 SNTAGT.

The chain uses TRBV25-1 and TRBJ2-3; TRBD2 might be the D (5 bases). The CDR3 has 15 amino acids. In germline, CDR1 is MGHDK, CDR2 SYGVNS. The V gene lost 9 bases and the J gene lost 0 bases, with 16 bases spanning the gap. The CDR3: CASYGGQTSTDTQYF. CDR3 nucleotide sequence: TGTGCCAGTTATGGAGGTCAAACTAGCACAGATACGCAGTATTTT.

The CDR3: CASSSGSSLQPQHF. The CDR3 region has the DNA TGTGCCAGCAGTTCGGGCAGCTCTCTTCAGCCCCAGCATTTT. The J gene is TRBJ1-5, the V gene TRBV27, with D uncertain. CDR3 length: 14 residues. The V end lost 4 bases, the J end lost 6 bases, and 13 bases lay between the germline ends. Germline CDR1 MNHEY, CDR2 SMNVEV (reference sequence).

The CDR3 protein is CASSYSEVLDYGYTF. The CDR3 DNA sequence: TGTGCCAGCAGTTACTCGGAGGTTTTAGACTATGGCTACACCTTC. The chain carries TRBV6-5 and TRBJ1-2; D is ambiguous. Germline-derived CDR1 and CDR2 are MNHEY and SVGAGI. Between the trimmed V and J ends, which lost 0 bases and 3 bases, there was a span of 11 bases. CDR3 length: 15 amino acids.

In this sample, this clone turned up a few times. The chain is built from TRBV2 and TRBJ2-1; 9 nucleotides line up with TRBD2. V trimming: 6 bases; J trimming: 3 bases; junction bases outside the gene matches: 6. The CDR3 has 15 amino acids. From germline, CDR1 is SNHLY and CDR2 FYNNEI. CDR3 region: CASRRAGGFYNEQFF. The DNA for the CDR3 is TGTGCCAGCAGGAGGGCGGGAGGGTTCTACAATGAGCAGTTCTTC.

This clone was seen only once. The CDR3 DNA reads TGTGCCAGCAGTGTGCCTAGCAGATACAATGAGCAGTTCTTC. This encodes CASSVPSRYNEQFF. The chain has TRBV25-1 and TRBJ2-1; TRBD2 might be the D (5 bases). The CDR3 runs 14 residues. Germline CDR1 is MGHDK and CDR2 is SYGVNS. Trimming pared 4 bases from V and 4 bases from J, leaving 11 bases between.

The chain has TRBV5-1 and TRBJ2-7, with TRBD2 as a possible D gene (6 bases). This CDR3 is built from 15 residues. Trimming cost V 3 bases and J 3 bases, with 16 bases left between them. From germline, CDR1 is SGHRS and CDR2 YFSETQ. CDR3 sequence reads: CASSSRYGTDYEQYF. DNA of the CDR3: TGCGCCAGCAGCTCCCGCTACGGGACTGACTACGAGCAGTACTTC.

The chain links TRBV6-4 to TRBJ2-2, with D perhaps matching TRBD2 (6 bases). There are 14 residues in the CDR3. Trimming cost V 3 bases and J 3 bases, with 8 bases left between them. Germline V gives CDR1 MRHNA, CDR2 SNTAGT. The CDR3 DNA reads TGTGCCAGCAGTGAATCGGGGGACACCGGGGAGCTGTTTTTT. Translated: CASSESGDTGELFF.

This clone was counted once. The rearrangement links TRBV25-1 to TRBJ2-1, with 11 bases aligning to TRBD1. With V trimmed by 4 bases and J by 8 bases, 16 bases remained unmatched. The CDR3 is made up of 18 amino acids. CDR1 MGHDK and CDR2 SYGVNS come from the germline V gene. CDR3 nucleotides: TGTGCCAGCAGTGGTGACCCAAGGACAGGGGGCATTGCGGATGAGCAGTTCTTC. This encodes CASSGDPRTGGIADEQFF.

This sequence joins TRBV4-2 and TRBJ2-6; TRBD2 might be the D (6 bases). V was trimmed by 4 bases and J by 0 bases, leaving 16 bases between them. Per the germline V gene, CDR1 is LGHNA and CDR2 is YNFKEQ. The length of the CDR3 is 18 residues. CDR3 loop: CASSLRTEGTSGANVLTF. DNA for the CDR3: TGTGCCAGCAGCCTTCGGACGGAGGGAACCTCTGGGGCCAACGTCCTGACTTTC.

This chain's CDR3 is CASSYHAVGKSLSYGYTF. The CDR3 DNA is TGTGCCAGTAGTTACCACGCAGTCGGCAAAAGTCTCTCATATGGCTACACCTTC. This sequence joins TRBV19 and TRBJ1-2, with unresolved D. Deletions cut 5 bases from V and 5 bases from J, with 27 bases between. The germline gives CDR1 LNHDA, CDR2 SQIVND (reference sequence). This CDR3 contains 18 residues.

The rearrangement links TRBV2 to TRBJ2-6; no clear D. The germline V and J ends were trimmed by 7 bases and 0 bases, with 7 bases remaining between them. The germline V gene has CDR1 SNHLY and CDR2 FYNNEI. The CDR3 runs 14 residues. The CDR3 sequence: CASTPSSGANVLTF. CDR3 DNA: TGTGCCAGCACTCCTAGCTCTGGGGCCAACGTCCTGACTTTC.

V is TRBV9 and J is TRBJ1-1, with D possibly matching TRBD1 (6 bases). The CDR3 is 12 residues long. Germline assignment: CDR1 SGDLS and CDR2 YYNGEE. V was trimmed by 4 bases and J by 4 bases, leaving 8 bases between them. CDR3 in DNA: TGTGCCAGCAGCCAGACAGGCACTGAAGCTTTCTTT. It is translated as CASSQTGTEAFF.

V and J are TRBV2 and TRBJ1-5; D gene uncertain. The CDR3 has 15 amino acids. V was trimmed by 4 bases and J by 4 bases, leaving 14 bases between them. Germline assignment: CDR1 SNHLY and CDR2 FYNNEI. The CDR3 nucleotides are TGTGCCAGCAGTGGCGGTGCGACCCAGAATCAGCCCCAGCATTTT. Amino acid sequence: CASSGGATQNQPQHF.

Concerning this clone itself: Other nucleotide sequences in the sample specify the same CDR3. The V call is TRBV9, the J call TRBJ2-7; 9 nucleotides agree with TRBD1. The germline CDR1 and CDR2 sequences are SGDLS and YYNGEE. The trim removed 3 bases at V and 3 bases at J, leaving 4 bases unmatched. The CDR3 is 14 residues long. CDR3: CASSAQGAGYEQYF. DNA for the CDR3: TGTGCCAGCAGCGCACAGGGGGCGGGCTACGAGCAGTACTTC.

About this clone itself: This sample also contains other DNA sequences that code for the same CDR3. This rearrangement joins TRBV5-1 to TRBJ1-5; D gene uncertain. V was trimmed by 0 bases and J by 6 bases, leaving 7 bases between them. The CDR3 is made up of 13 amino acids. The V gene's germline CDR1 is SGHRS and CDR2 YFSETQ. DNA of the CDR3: TGCGCCAGCAGCTTGGAAGGAGGTCAGCCCCAGCATTTT. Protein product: CASSLEGGQPQHF. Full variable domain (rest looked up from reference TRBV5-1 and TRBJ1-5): KAGVTQTPRYLIKTRGQQVTLSCSPISGHRSVSWYQQTPGQGLQFLFEYFSETQRNKGNFPGRFSGRQFSNSRSEMNVSTLELGDSALYLCASSLEGGQPQHFGDGTRLSIL.